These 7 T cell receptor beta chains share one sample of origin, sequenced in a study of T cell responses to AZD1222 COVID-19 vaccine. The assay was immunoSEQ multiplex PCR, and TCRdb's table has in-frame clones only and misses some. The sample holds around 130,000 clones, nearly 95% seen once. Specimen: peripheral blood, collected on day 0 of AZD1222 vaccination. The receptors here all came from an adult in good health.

DNA of the CDR3: TGTGCCAGTAGTACAAACTTCGGGGGCAACGGATATGGCTACACCTTC. Its translation: CASSTNFGGNGYGYTF. The chain has TRBV19 and TRBJ1-2; TRBD1 might be the D (6 bases). CDR3 length: 16 residues. The ends were cut back, 4 bases at V and 5 bases at J, with 20 bases in the middle. Germline V gives CDR1 LNHDA, CDR2 SQIVND (reference sequence). Full variable domain (rest looked up from reference TRBV19 and TRBJ1-2): DGGITQSPKYLFRKEGQNVTLSCEQNLNHDAMYWYRQDPGQGLRLIYYSQIVNDFQKGDIAEGYSVSREKKESFPLTVTSAQKNPTAFYLCASSTNFGGNGYGYTFGSGTRLTVV.

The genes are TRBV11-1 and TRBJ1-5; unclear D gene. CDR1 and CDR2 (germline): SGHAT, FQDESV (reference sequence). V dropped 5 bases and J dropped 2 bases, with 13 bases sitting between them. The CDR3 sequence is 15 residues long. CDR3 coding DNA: TGTGCCAGCAGCCTTAACGGGGAGGGCAATCAGCCCCAGCATTTT. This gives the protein CASSLNGEGNQPQHF.

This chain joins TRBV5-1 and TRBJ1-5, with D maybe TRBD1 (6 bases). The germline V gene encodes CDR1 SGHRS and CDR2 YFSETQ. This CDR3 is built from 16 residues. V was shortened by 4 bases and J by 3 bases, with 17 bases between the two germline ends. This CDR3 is CASSLRGGDDNQPQHF. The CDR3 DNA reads TGCGCCAGCAGCCTGCGTGGGGGCGATGACAATCAGCCCCAGCATTTT.

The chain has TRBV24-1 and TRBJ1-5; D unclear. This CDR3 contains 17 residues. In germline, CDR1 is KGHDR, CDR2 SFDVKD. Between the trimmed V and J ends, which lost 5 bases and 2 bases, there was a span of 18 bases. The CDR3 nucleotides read TGTGCCACCAGTGCCAACGCGGGGAGCGGTGGCAATCAGCCCCAGCATTTT. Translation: CATSANAGSGGNQPQHF.

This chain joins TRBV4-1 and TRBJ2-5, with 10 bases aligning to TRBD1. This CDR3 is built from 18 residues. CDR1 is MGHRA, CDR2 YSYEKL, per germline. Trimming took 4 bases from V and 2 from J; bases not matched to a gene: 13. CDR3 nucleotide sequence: TGCGCCAGCAGCCCCTATCCCCCCGGGACAGGGGCTCAAGAGACCCAGTACTTC. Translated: CASSPYPPGTGAQETQYF.

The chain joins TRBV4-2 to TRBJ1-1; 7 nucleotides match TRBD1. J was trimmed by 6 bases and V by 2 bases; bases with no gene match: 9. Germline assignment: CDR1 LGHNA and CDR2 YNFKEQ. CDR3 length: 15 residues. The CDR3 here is CASSQTKTGYPEAFF. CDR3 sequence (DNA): TGTGCCAGCAGCCAAACGAAGACAGGGTACCCTGAAGCTTTCTTT.

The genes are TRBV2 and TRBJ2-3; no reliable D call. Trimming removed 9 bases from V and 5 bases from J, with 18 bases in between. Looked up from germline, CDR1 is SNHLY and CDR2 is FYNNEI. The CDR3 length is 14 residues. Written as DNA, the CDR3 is TGTGCCAGTTTACTGCCCGACGCGTTAGATACGCAGTATTTT. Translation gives CASLLPDALDTQYF.